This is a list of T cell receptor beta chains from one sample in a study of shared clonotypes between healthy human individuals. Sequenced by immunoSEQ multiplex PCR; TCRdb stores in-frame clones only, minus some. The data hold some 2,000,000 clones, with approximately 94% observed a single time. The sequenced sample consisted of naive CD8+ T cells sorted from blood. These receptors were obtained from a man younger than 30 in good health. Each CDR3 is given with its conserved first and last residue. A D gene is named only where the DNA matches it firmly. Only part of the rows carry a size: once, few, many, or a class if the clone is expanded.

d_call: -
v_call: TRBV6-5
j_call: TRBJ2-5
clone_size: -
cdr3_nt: TGTGCCAGCAGTTACGGGGGTGGACTCCAAGAGACCCAGTACTTC
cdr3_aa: CASSYGGGLQETQYF

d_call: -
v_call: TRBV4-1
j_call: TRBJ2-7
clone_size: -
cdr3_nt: TGCGCCAGCAGCCAAGAGCAGGGGCCCTACGAGCAGTACTTC
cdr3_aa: CASSQEQGPYEQYF

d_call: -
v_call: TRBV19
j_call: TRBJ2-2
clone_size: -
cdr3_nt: TGTGCCAGTAGTATCGACAGGACCTTTACGAACACCGGGGAGCTGTTTTTT
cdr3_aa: CASSIDRTFTNTGELFF

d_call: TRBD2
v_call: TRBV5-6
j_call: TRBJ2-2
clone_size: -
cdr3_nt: TGTGCCAGCAGTATTTCCGGCGGGAGGACCGGGGAGCTGTTTTTT
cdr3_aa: CASSISGGRTGELFF

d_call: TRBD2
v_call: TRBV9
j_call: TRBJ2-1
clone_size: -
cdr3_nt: TGTGCCAGCAGCACGGGACTAGCGGGAGCCCGGGGCTACAATGAGCAGTTCTTC
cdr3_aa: CASSTGLAGARGYNEQFF

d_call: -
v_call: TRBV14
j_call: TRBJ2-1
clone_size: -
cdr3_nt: TGTGCCAGCGCTAGGACAGTGGGAAACTCCTACAATGAGCAGTTCTTC
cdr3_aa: CASARTVGNSYNEQFF

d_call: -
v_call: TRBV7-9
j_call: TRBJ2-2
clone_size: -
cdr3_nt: TGTGCCAGCAGGTCGGGACTCTTGAACACCGGGGAGCTGTTTTTT
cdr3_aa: CASRSGLLNTGELFF

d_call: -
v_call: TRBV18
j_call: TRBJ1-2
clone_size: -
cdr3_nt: TGTGCCAGCTCACCTGAAGGGTATGGCTACACCTTC
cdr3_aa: CASSPEGYGYTF

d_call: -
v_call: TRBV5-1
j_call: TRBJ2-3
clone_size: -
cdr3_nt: TGCGCCAGCAGCTTGAACTCACAGGACCCGCAGTATTTT
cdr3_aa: CASSLNSQDPQYF

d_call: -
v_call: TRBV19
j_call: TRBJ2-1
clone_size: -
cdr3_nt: TGTGCCAGTAGTATAGCTGGCGCCAGCTCCTACAATGAGCAGTTCTTC
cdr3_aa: CASSIAGASSYNEQFF

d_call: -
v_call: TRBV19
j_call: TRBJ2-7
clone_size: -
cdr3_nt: TGTGCCAGTAGTATGGTAGGGGGACCCTACGAGCAGTACTTC
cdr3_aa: CASSMVGGPYEQYF

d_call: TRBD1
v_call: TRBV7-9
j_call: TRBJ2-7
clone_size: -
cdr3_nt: TGTGCCAGCAGCCCACAAGACGGGACAGGCTACGAGCAGTACTTC
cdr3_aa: CASSPQDGTGYEQYF

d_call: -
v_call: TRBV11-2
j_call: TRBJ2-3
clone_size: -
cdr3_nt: TGTGCCAGCAGCTTAGTGGGTAACACAGATACGCAGTATTTT
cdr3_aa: CASSLVGNTDTQYF

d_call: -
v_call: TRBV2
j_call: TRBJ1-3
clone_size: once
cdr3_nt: TGTGCCAGCAGTGAAGCGGAGGGACGAATCTCTTCTTACTCTGGAAACACCATATATTTT
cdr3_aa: CASSEAEGRISSYSGNTIYF

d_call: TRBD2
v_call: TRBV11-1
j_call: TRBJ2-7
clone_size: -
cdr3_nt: TGTGCCAGCAGCTTAGGGACTAGCGGGGGTAACGAGCAGTACTTC
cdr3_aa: CASSLGTSGGNEQYF

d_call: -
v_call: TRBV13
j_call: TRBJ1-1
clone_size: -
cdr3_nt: TGTGCCAGCAGCCCTGGACTCAACGCTGAAGCTTTCTTT
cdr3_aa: CASSPGLNAEAFF

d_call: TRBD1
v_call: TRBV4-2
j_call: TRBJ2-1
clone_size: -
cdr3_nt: TGTGCCAGCAGCCAAATGGAAGGGGGCGAATACAATGAGCAGTTCTTC
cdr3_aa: CASSQMEGGEYNEQFF

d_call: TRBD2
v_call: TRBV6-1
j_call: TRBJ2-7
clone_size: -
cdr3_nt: TGTGCCAGCAGTGATCGGACTAGGGCCTACGAGCAGTACTTC
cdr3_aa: CASSDRTRAYEQYF

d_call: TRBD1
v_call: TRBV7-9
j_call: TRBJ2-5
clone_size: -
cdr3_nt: TGTGCCAGCAGCCCCCGGACAGGGACCTTCCAAGAGACCCAGTACTTC
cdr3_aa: CASSPRTGTFQETQYF

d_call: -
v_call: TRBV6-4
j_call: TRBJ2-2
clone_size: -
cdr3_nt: TGTGCCAGCAGTGACTCCTTAGGGAGCACCGGGGAGCTGTTTTTT
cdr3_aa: CASSDSLGSTGELFF

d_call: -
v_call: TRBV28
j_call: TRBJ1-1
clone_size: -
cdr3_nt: TGTGCCAGCAGCTCGCGACAGGCTCGTGCGCGGAACACTGAAGCTTTCTTT
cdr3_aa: CASSSRQARARNTEAFF

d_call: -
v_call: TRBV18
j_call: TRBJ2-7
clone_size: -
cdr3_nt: TGTGCCAGCTCACCACCTTGGGGGCCACAATACTACGAGCAGTACTTC
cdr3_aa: CASSPPWGPQYYEQYF

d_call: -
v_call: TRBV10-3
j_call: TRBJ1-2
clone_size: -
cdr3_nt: TGTGCCATCAGTGAGGAAGGCAGGAACTATGGCTACACCTTC
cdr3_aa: CAISEEGRNYGYTF

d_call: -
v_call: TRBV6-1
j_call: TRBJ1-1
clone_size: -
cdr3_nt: TGTGCCAGCAGTGAATTGGGGGCGACGGCTGAAGCTTTCTTT
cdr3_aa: CASSELGATAEAFF

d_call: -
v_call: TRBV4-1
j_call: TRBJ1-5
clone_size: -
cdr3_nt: TGCGCCAGCAGCCAAGATCCCCCAGGGCAGTTGGGCAATCAGCCCCAGCATTTT
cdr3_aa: CASSQDPPGQLGNQPQHF

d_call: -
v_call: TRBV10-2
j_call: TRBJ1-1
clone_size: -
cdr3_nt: TGCGCCAGCAGTGATCGGTACATGAACACTGAAGCTTTCTTT
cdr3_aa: CASSDRYMNTEAFF

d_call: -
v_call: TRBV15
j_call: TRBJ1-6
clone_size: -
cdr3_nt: TGTGCCACCAGCCTCGGGGGTAATTCACCCCTCCACTTT
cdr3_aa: CATSLGGNSPLHF

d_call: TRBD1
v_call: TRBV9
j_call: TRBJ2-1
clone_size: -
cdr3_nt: TGTGCCAGCAGCGTAGAGGGACAGGGAGTGGATGAGCAGTTCTTC
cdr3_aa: CASSVEGQGVDEQFF

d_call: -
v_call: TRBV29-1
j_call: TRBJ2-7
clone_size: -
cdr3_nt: TGCAGCGTTGAAGATCCTCCGGACTACGAGCAGTACTTC
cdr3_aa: CSVEDPPDYEQYF

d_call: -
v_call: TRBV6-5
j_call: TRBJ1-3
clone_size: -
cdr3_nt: TGTGCCAGCAGTTACTCGAAAGGGACTGGAAACACCATATATTTT
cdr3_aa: CASSYSKGTGNTIYF

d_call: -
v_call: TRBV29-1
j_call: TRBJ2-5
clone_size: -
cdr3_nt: TGCAGCGCGGAGGAAGAGACCCAGTACTTC
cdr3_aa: CSAEEETQYF

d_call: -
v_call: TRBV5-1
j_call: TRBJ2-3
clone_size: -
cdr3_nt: TGCGCCAGCAGCCCAATCTTTAGCACAGATACGCAGTATTTT
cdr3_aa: CASSPIFSTDTQYF

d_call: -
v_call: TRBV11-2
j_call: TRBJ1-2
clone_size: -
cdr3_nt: TGTGCCAGCAGCTTAGATGCGGGGGGCCAGGGCTATGGCTACACCTTC
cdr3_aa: CASSLDAGGQGYGYTF

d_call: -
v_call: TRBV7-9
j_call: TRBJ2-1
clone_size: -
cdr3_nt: TGTGCCAGCAGCTTCGCCTCTGGTGAGCAGTTCTTC
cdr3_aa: CASSFASGEQFF

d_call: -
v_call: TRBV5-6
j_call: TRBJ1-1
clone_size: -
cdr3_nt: TGTGCCAGCAGCTTGGAGGCGGGCAGGGTGGTCGCTTTCTTT
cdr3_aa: CASSLEAGRVVAFF

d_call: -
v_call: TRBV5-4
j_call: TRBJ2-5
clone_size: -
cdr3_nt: TGTGCCAGCAGCTTGGCCAGGGAGACCCAGTACTTC
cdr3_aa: CASSLARETQYF

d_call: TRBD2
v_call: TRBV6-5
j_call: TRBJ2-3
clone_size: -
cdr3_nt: TGTGCCAGCAGAATTAGCGGGGAATCAGATACGCAGTATTTT
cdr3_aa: CASRISGESDTQYF

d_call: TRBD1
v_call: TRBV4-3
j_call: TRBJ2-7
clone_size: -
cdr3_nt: TGCGCCAGCAGCCAAATACAGGGGAGCGAGCAGTACTTC
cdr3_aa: CASSQIQGSEQYF

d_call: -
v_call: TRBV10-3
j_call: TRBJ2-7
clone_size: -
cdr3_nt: TGTGCCATCGGCGACCGGGACGAGGGCTCCTACGAGCAGTACTTC
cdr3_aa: CAIGDRDEGSYEQYF

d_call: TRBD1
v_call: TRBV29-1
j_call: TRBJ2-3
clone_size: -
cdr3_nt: TGCAGCGTAGGACAGGGCGGCACAGATACGCAGTATTTT
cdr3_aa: CSVGQGGTDTQYF

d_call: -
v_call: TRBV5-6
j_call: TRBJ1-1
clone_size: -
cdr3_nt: TGTGCCAGCAGCTCCGGACAGCTGAACACTGAAGCTTTCTTT
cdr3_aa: CASSSGQLNTEAFF